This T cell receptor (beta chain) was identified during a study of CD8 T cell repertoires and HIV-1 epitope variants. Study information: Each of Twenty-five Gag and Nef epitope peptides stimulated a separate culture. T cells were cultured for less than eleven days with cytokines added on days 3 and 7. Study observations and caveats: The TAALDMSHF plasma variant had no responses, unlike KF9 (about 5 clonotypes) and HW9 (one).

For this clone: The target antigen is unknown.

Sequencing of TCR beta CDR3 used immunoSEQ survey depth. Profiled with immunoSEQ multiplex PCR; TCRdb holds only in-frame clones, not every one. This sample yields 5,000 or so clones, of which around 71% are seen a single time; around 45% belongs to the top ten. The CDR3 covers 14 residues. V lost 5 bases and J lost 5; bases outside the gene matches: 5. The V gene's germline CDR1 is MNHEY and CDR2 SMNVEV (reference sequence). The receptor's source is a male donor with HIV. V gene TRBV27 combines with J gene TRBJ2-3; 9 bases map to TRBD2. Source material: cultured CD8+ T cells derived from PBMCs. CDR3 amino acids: CASSSGRYRDTQYF. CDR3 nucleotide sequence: TGTGCCAGCAGTAGCGGGAGGTATAGAGATACGCAGTATTTT.